This TCR beta chain derives from a study of monozygotic twins with inflammatory bowel disease. Findings and caveats of the study: No single strong signal or clonotype associated with IBD was supported. Different subtypes (of T cells) could not be told apart from one another.

About this clonotype itself: Antigen specificity is unknown.

No sorting of T cells preceded isolation of total RNA from whole blood. In germline, CDR1 is MNHEY, CDR2 SVGAGI. The CDR3 contains 14 residues. UMIs bearing a 6-nucleotide sample barcode were added through template switching. One entry per CDR3 protein, without DNA, is what TCRdb gives after re-calling the 5' RACE reads. Its table records under 130,000 distinct CDR3 sequences. The receptor was isolated from a human donor with ulcerative colitis or Crohn's disease, or a healthy co-twin of an affected twin (not recorded which). The chain links TRBV6-5 to TRBJ2-7; TCRdb picks TRBD1, but there is no DNA to check that call. Sequenced: blood. CDR3 amino acids: CASRSDREDREQYF.